These 4 T cell receptor beta chains originate from one sample sequenced in a study of blood T cells in healthy people across ages. Combining a sample-barcoded 5' primer with a J-beta primer mix, a second PCR ran for 7 to 11 cycles. In TCRdb, the 5' RACE reads were re-called with MiXCR into one record per CDR3 protein. The sample carries roughly 790,000 distinct CDR3 sequences, roughly 44% recorded once. The material sequenced was blood. These receptors all come from a woman in her sixties or seventies in good health.

The chain combines TRBV9 with TRBJ2-1; 13 bases match TRBD2. Germline V gives CDR1 SGDLS, CDR2 YYNGEE. V dropped 7 bases and J dropped 9; count of bases not matched to a gene: 4. The CDR3 is 13 amino acids. This chain's CDR3 is CASGLAGVFEQFF. CDR3 nucleotides: TGTGCCAGCGGACTAGCGGGAGTTTTTGAGCAGTTCTTC.

There are many counts of this clonotype. The J gene is TRBJ1-5, the V gene TRBV10-3; TRBD1 matches at 7 bases. J gave up 6 bases and V 3 bases, and 14 bases lay outside the gene matches. CDR3 length equals 17 residues. In germline, CDR1 is ENHRY, CDR2 SYGVKD. The CDR3 protein is CAISESIQGIWGQPQHF. CDR3 DNA sequence: TGTGCCATCAGTGAATCTATACAGGGGATTTGGGGTCAGCCCCAGCATTTT.

The chain has TRBV12-3 or TRBV12-4 and TRBJ1-6; D gene unclear. This CDR3 is built from 12 residues. V was trimmed by 6 bases and J by 9 bases, leaving 9 bases between them. CDR3 in DNA: TGTGCCAGCAGAAACACGGGTTCACCCCTCCACTTT. This gives the protein CASRNTGSPLHF.

The rearrangement links TRBV25-1 to TRBJ1-6; D is unresolved. The CDR3 has 12 residues. V was trimmed by 4 bases and J by 12 bases, leaving 10 bases between them. Germline V gene lookup returns CDR1 MGHDK and CDR2 SYGVNS. The CDR3 DNA is TGTGCCAGCAGTGTAGCCAGGCGACCCCTCCACTTT. Protein sequence: CASSVARRPLHF.